Presented here are 19 T cell receptor beta chains from one specimen sequenced in a study of CD8 T cells in ankylosing spondylitis (dated by TCRdb to about 2017). Libraries were made using 5' RACE. TCRdb names Illumina HiSeq 2500 as the instrument used. Using fastp trimming at Q25 and MiXCR clonotype assembly, TCRdb reanalyzed the public sequencing data and kept in-frame beta chains. Each CDR3 protein gets just one entry, which takes the most common genes and DNA from the rows behind it. The sample table holds hundreds of thousands of distinct CDR3 sequences, of which roughly 8.6% were seen once. The ten largest clones add up to over 6.5% of the sample. Sequencing was performed on blood, either unsorted or a sorted T cell fraction (not recorded which). The receptors stem from a male donor with ankylosing spondylitis or in good health (not recorded which).

This clonotype has ten or more counts. J is TRBJ2-4 and V is TRBV20-1; 7 nucleotides line up with TRBD2. V trimming: 6 bases; J trimming: 5 bases; junction bases outside the gene matches: 4. Germline V gene sequence: CDR1 DFQATT, CDR2 SNEGSKA (reference sequence). The CDR3 covers 12 residues. CDR3 amino acids: CSAPRGENIQYF. The CDR3 DNA follows: TGCAGTGCCCCTCGGGGGGAAAACATTCAGTACTTC.

This clonotype occurred many times. V usage is TRBV5-1 and J usage is TRBJ2-1; 10 nucleotides agree with TRBD2. Trimming cost V 3 bases and J 7 bases; bases outside gene matches: 7. Germline lookup yields CDR1 SGHRS and CDR2 YFSETQ. The CDR3 is made up of 15 amino acids. CDR3 DNA sequence: TGCGCCAGCAGCTGGGGAGCGGGGGGGCCTAATGAGCAGTTCTTC. Residues: CASSWGAGGPNEQFF.

This clonotype was seen at least ten times. V usage is TRBV10-3 and J usage is TRBJ1-2; no clear D gene. This CDR3 region has 12 residues. The germline V gene encodes CDR1 ENHRY and CDR2 SYGVKD. V was trimmed by 0 bases and J by 8 bases, leaving 7 bases between them. CDR3 protein: CAISESKGGYTF. CDR3 sequence (DNA): TGTGCCATCAGTGAGTCAAAGGGCGGCTACACCTTC.

This clonotype has more than one count but fewer than ten. The chain couples TRBV6-5 to TRBJ2-1, with a weak D call TRBD2 (5 bases). Between the trimmed V and J ends, which lost 0 bases and 3 bases, there was a span of 6 bases. The CDR3 covers 14 residues. Per the germline V gene, CDR1 is MNHEY and CDR2 is SVGAGI. The CDR3 bases are TGTGCCAGCAGTTACTCAGAGGGCTACAATGAGCAGTTCTTC. It specifies CASSYSEGYNEQFF.

There are many counts of this clonotype. V is TRBV7-6 and J is TRBJ2-2; no clear D. This CDR3 has 16 amino acids. Between the trimmed V and J ends, which lost 2 bases and 4 bases, there was a span of 14 bases. The germline V gene has CDR1 SGHVS and CDR2 FNYEAQ. The CDR3, as DNA: TGTGCCAGCAGCTTACGGCCGGACGTAGGCACCGGGGAGCTGTTTTTT. Protein: CASSLRPDVGTGELFF.

This clonotype was seen repeatedly, ten times or more. The V gene is TRBV25-1, the J gene TRBJ1-4; a weak D match, TRBD1 (5 bases). The CDR3 covers 13 residues. Germline V gene sequence: CDR1 MGHDK, CDR2 SYGVNS. V gave up 6 bases and J gave up 7 bases, with 12 bases separating them. CDR3 nucleotide sequence: TGTGCCAGCAGAGAGGGGAGCGGTGAAAAACTGTTTTTT. Translation gives CASREGSGEKLFF.

This clonotype has at least ten counts. V usage is TRBV6-1 and J usage is TRBJ1-3; TRBD1 matches at 7 bases. The germline gives CDR1 MNHNS, CDR2 SASEGT. The ends lost 6 bases at V and 0 bases at J; junction bases unmatched: 5. The CDR3 loop spans 15 amino acids. The CDR3 DNA reads TGTGCCAGCAGACGCACAGGGGACTCTGGAAACACCATATATTTT. Protein: CASRRTGDSGNTIYF.

This clonotype occurred once. The chain is built from TRBV5-1 and TRBJ1-1; D remains ambiguous. The CDR3 has 13 amino acids. V lost 3 bases, J lost 2 bases, and 8 bases lay in between. The V gene's germline CDR1 is SGHRS and CDR2 YFSETQ. The CDR3 sequence is CASSWGVNTEAFF. Written as DNA, the CDR3 is TGCGCCAGCAGCTGGGGAGTCAACACTGAAGCTTTCTTT.

In its sample, this clonotype was seen a few times. The V call is TRBV5-1, the J call TRBJ2-2; 10 nucleotides line up with TRBD1. Losses at the gene ends were 3 bases for V and 2 bases for J; bases not matched to a gene: 4. CDR3 length: 16 amino acids. CDR1 SGHRS and CDR2 YFSETQ come from the germline V gene. This chain's CDR3 is CASSSRTGGNTGELFF. As DNA, the CDR3 is TGCGCCAGCAGCTCACGGACAGGGGGAAACACCGGGGAGCTGTTTTTT.

This clonotype has a handful of counts. CDR3 DNA: TGCGCCAGCAGCCAAGGGGGGACGCTCGAGGGTGGCTACACCTTC. Translated, it gives CASSQGGTLEGGYTF. V is TRBV4-3 and J is TRBJ1-2; D is possibly TRBD1 (5 bases). V shed 1 base and J shed 7 bases, with 16 bases lying between them. The CDR3 covers 15 residues. Germline V gene data show CDR1 as LGHNA and CDR2 as YSLEER.

This clonotype was counted ten times or more. The chain carries TRBV20-1 and TRBJ2-2; the D gene could be TRBD1 or TRBD2 (5 bases each). This CDR3 contains 13 residues. The germline CDR1 and CDR2 sequences are DFQATT and SNEGSKA (reference sequence). Trimming left V 0 bases short and J 7 bases short, with 9 bases between. CDR3 protein: CSARETGRGELFF. In nucleotides, the CDR3 is TGCAGTGCTAGAGAGACGGGGCGCGGGGAGCTGTTTTTT.

This clonotype was seen ten or more times. This chain joins TRBV6-2 or TRBV6-3 and TRBJ2-1, with TRBD1 identical over 8 bases. The CDR3 covers 16 residues. V lost 6 bases to trimming and J lost 0 bases; unmatched junction nucleotides: 7. In germline, CDR1 is MNHEY, CDR2 SVGEGT. The CDR3 sequence: CASRPRQGSSYNEQFF. The DNA of the CDR3 is TGTGCCAGCAGGCCTCGACAGGGGAGCTCCTACAATGAGCAGTTCTTC.

The genes are TRBV19 and TRBJ1-2; 9 nucleotides match TRBD1. CDR3 size: 14 residues. Germline trimming cut 6 bases from V and 4 bases from J; bases unmatched to any gene: 6. CDR1 is LNHDA and CDR2 is SQIVND in the germline V gene (reference sequence). The CDR3 coding sequence is TGTGCCAGTAGGAGGGAGACAGGGGGCTATGGCTACACCTTC. It specifies CASRRETGGYGYTF.

J is TRBJ2-7 and V is TRBV6-5; 10 bases map to TRBD1. V trimming: 2 bases; J trimming: 7 bases; junction bases outside the gene matches: 8. CDR3 length: 15 residues. CDR1 and CDR2 from the germline V gene are MNHEY and SVGAGI. The CDR3 sequence is CASSYPGQGKWEQYF. The CDR3 DNA sequence: TGTGCCAGCAGTTACCCGGGACAGGGGAAATGGGAGCAGTACTTC.

There are many counts of this clonotype. The chain joins TRBV2 to TRBJ2-2, with no clear D. Germline V CDR1 and CDR2: SNHLY, FYNNEI. This CDR3 is 13 amino acids long. V shed 6 bases and J shed 8 bases, with 13 bases lying between them. DNA of the CDR3: TGTGCCAGCAGGGCCGACTCGGCGGGGGAGCTGTTTTTT. As protein: CASRADSAGELFF.

This clonotype was seen repeatedly, ten times or more. This chain uses TRBV5-1 with TRBJ1-2; TRBD1 matches at 7 bases. Losses at the gene ends were 0 bases for V and 6 bases for J; bases not matched to a gene: 5. The CDR3 spans 14 residues. CDR1 SGHRS and CDR2 YFSETQ come from the germline V gene. The CDR3 region is CASSLGQGGNGYTF. In nucleotides, the CDR3 is TGCGCCAGCAGCTTGGGACAGGGTGGAAATGGCTACACCTTC.

CDR3 amino acids: CASSQTGTSSSGANVLTF. The CDR3, as DNA: TGCGCCAGCAGCCAAACCGGGACATCGAGCTCTGGGGCCAACGTCCTGACTTTC. This rearrangement joins TRBV4-3 to TRBJ2-6; perhaps TRBD1 as D (6 bases). Germline V lookup: CDR1 LGHNA, CDR2 YSLEER. The germline V and J ends were trimmed by 2 bases and 0 bases, with 14 bases remaining between them. CDR3 length: 18 amino acids.

This clonotype was seen repeatedly, ten times or more. The chain recombines TRBV6-2 or TRBV6-3 with TRBJ2-1; D might be TRBD1 (5 bases). The CDR3 length is 13 residues. In germline, CDR1 is MNHEY, CDR2 SVGEGT. V was cut by 5 bases and J by 3 bases, with 8 bases left in between. The CDR3 spells CASSKQVYNEQFF. The CDR3 coding sequence is TGTGCCAGCAGTAAACAGGTCTACAATGAGCAGTTCTTC.

This clonotype was detected many times. This chain links TRBV5-1 with TRBJ2-1; possibly TRBD1 for D (5 bases). Per the germline V gene, CDR1 is SGHRS and CDR2 is YFSETQ. The V end lost 6 bases, the J end lost 5 bases, and 12 bases lay between the germline ends. The CDR3 length is 13 residues. CDR3 amino acids: CASKAPGNNEQFF. Written as DNA, the CDR3 is TGCGCCAGCAAAGCCCCAGGGAACAATGAGCAGTTCTTC.